This TCR beta chain came from a study of cytomegalovirus exposure and HLA in healthy donors. Amplification used 60 Vbeta primers and 13 Jbeta primers. Assay used: immunoSEQ multiplex PCR; TCRdb lists only in-frame clones, some missing. The repertoire includes about 88,000 clones, roughly 71% of them detected once, and 4.9% sits in the top ten. Study-wide findings and caveats: Specificity for CMV antigens was confirmed in vitro for a few of the CMV-associated chains.

Notes on this clone: The antigen remains unidentified.

J was trimmed by 8 bases and V by 0 bases; bases with no gene match: 11. The CDR3 has 16 amino acids. Germline-derived CDR1 and CDR2 are SGHDT and YYEEEE. Material for sequencing was PBMCs. The source is a woman aged 40-49 years in good health and CMV-seronegative. The chain has TRBV5-6 and TRBJ1-2, with 9 bases matching TRBD1. The CDR3 protein is CASSLEGTGTTLGYTF. As DNA, the CDR3 is TGTGCCAGCAGCTTGGAAGGGACAGGGACGACGTTAGGCTACACCTTC.